This is a list of T cell receptor beta chains from one sample in a study of CD8 T cells in ankylosing spondylitis. TCRdb re-analysed the 5' RACE reads in MiXCR, keeping a single row per CDR3 protein. Of 700,000 to 1,000,000 distinct CDR3 sequences listed, 10% to 15% are singletons. The specimen sequenced was blood, either unsorted or a sorted T cell fraction (not recorded which). The source of these receptors is a male donor with ankylosing spondylitis. Each CDR3 is given with its conserved first and last residue. The order of the fields is clone size, J gene, D gene, V gene, CDR3 DNA, CDR3 protein. D genes are given only for firm matches. Clone size, where shown, is once, few, many, or a class for clones that have expanded.

clone_size: few
j_call: TRBJ2-7
d_call: .
v_call: TRBV7-2
cdr3_nt: TGTGCCAGCAGTTTCCGGGGGGCGGGTTTCTACGAGCAGTACTTC
cdr3_aa: CASSFRGAGFYEQYF

clone_size: few
j_call: TRBJ2-7
d_call: TRBD1
v_call: TRBV20-1
cdr3_nt: TGCAGTGCGTGGACAGGCCCGACCTACGAGCAGTACTTC
cdr3_aa: CSAWTGPTYEQYF

clone_size: .
j_call: TRBJ2-7
d_call: TRBD2
v_call: TRBV7-2
cdr3_nt: TGTGCCAGCAGCCCAAGAAGCGGGAGGAACCACGAGCAGTACTTC
cdr3_aa: CASSPRSGRNHEQYF

clone_size: many
j_call: TRBJ2-2
d_call: .
v_call: TRBV12-3/TRBV12-4
cdr3_nt: TGTGCCAGCAGTCCGCAGGGTTTCGTCGGGGAGCTGTTTTTT
cdr3_aa: CASSPQGFVGELFF

clone_size: many
j_call: TRBJ2-1
d_call: TRBD2
v_call: TRBV18
cdr3_nt: TGTGCCAGCTCACCCCGGACTAGCGGGCTTGTCTACAATGAGCAGTTCTTC
cdr3_aa: CASSPRTSGLVYNEQFF

clone_size: many
j_call: TRBJ1-5
d_call: TRBD1
v_call: TRBV12-3/TRBV12-4
cdr3_nt: TGTGCCAGCAGTCTACTCGGACAGGGGTTTCAGCCCCAGCATTTT
cdr3_aa: CASSLLGQGFQPQHF

clone_size: few
j_call: TRBJ2-1
d_call: .
v_call: TRBV20-1
cdr3_nt: TGCAGTGCTCGTTCCCTCGATCCTGGGAATGAGCAGTTCTTC
cdr3_aa: CSARSLDPGNEQFF

clone_size: .
j_call: TRBJ2-7
d_call: .
v_call: TRBV20-1
cdr3_nt: TGCAGTGCTAGACTCGTGGGGCTTATTGACGAGCAGTACTTC
cdr3_aa: CSARLVGLIDEQYF

clone_size: .
j_call: TRBJ2-5
d_call: .
v_call: TRBV4-3
cdr3_nt: TGCGCCAGCAGCCAAGTGTTAACTCTTGGGTCAGAGACCCAGTACTTC
cdr3_aa: CASSQVLTLGSETQYF

clone_size: few
j_call: TRBJ2-3
d_call: TRBD2
v_call: TRBV7-6
cdr3_nt: TGTGCCAGCAGCCAGTGGACTAGCGGGGCAGATACGCAGTATTTT
cdr3_aa: CASSQWTSGADTQYF

clone_size: few
j_call: TRBJ2-3
d_call: .
v_call: TRBV7-2
cdr3_nt: TGTGCCAGCAGCTTGCGACGGGGGCTAATCACAGATACGCAGTATTTT
cdr3_aa: CASSLRRGLITDTQYF

clone_size: .
j_call: TRBJ2-4
d_call: .
v_call: TRBV11-2
cdr3_nt: TGTGCCAGCAGCGCCCCCAGGGCCACCTCTATAGCCAAAAACATTCAGTACTTC
cdr3_aa: CASSAPRATSIAKNIQYF

clone_size: .
j_call: TRBJ2-7
d_call: .
v_call: TRBV5-1
cdr3_nt: TGCGCCAGCAGCTTGGGGGGCGCAGTCTACGAGCAGTACTTC
cdr3_aa: CASSLGGAVYEQYF

clone_size: .
j_call: TRBJ2-1
d_call: TRBD2
v_call: TRBV5-1
cdr3_nt: TGCGCCAGCAGCACGGAGGGACTAGCCTCCTACAATGAGCAGTTCTTC
cdr3_aa: CASSTEGLASYNEQFF

clone_size: many
j_call: TRBJ2-1
d_call: TRBD2
v_call: TRBV4-3
cdr3_nt: TGCGCCAGCAGCCGCCGGACTAGCGGCTCCTACAATGAGCAGTTCTTC
cdr3_aa: CASSRRTSGSYNEQFF

clone_size: .
j_call: TRBJ2-2
d_call: .
v_call: TRBV10-3
cdr3_nt: TGTGCCATCAGTGAGCCCCTTGGGGGAGGGGGCAGCACCGGGGAGCTGTTTTTT
cdr3_aa: CAISEPLGGGGSTGELFF

clone_size: .
j_call: TRBJ1-2
d_call: TRBD1
v_call: TRBV5-1
cdr3_nt: TGCGCCAGCAGCCCATGGACCGACAGGGGCTATGGCTACACCTTC
cdr3_aa: CASSPWTDRGYGYTF

clone_size: .
j_call: TRBJ2-2
d_call: .
v_call: TRBV6-4
cdr3_nt: TGTGCCAGCAGTGACCGATGGACGACGAACACCGGGGAGCTGTTTTTT
cdr3_aa: CASSDRWTTNTGELFF

clone_size: few
j_call: TRBJ2-7
d_call: .
v_call: TRBV20-1
cdr3_nt: TGCAGTGCTGCCCCGGGGGAGCAGTACTTC
cdr3_aa: CSAAPGEQYF